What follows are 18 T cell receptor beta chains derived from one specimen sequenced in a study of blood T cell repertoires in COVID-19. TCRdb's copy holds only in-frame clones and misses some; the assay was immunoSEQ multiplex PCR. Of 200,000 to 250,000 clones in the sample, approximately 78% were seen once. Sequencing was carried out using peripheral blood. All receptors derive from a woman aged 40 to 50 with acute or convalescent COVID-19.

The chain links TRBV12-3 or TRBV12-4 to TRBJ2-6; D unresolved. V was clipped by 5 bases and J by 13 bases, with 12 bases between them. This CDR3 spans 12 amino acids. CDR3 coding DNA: TGTGCCAGCAGTAAAGTCCAGGAAGTCCTGACTTTC. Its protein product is CASSKVQEVLTF.

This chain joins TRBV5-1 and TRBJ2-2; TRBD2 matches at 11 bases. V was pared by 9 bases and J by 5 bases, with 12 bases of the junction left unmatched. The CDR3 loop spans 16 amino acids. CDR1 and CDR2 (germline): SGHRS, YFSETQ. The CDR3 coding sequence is TGCGCCACCCGCGGGACTAGCGGCCCGGGGACCGGGGAGCTGTTTTTT. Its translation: CATRGTSGPGTGELFF. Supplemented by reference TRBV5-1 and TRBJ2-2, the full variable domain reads KAGVTQTPRYLIKTRGQQVTLSCSPISGHRSVSWYQQTPGQGLQFLFEYFSETQRNKGNFPGRFSGRQFSNSRSEMNVSTLELGDSALYLCATRGTSGPGTGELFFGEGSRLTVL.

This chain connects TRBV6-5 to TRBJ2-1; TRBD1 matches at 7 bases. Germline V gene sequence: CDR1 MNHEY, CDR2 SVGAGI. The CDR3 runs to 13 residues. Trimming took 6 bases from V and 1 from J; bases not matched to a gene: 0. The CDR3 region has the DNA TGTGCCAGCAGCAGGGGGTCCTACAATGAGCAGTTCTTC. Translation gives CASSRGSYNEQFF.

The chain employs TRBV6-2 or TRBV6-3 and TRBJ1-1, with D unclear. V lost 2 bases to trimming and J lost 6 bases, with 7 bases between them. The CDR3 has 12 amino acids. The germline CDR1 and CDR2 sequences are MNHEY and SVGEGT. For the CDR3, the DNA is TGTGCCAGCAGTTACGTACAGTCTGAAGCTTTCTTT. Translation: CASSYVQSEAFF.

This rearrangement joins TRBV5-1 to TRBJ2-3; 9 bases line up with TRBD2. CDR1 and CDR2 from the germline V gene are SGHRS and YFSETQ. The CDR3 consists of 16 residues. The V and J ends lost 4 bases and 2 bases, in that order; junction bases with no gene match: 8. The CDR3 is CASSAGGLAPTDTQYF. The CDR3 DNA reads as TGCGCCAGCAGCGCCGGGGGACTAGCCCCCACAGATACGCAGTATTTT.

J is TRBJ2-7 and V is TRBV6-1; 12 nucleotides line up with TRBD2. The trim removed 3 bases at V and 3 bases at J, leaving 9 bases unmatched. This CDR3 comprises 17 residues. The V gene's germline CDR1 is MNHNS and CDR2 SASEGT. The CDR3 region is CASSDRQRLAGVYEQYF. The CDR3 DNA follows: TGTGCCAGCAGTGACCGACAACGACTAGCGGGAGTCTACGAGCAGTACTTC.

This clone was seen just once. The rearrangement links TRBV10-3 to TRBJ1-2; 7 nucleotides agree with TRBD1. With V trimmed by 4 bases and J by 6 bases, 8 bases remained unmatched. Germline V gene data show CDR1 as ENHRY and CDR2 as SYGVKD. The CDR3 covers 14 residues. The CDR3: CAISASGQDNGYTF. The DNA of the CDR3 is TGTGCCATCAGTGCGTCCGGACAGGATAATGGCTACACCTTC.

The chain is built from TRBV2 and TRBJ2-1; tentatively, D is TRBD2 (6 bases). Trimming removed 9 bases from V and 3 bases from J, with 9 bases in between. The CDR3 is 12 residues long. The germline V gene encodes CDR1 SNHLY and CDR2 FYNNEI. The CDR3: CARGGGYNEQFF. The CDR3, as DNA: TGTGCCAGGGGGGGAGGCTACAATGAGCAGTTCTTC.

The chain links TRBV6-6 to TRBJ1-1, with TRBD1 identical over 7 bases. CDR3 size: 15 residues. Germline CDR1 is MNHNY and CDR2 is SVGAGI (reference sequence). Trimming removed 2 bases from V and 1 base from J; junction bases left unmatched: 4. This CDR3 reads CASSYGGTANTEAFF. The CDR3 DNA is TGTGCCAGCAGTTACGGGGGGACAGCGAACACTGAAGCTTTCTTT.

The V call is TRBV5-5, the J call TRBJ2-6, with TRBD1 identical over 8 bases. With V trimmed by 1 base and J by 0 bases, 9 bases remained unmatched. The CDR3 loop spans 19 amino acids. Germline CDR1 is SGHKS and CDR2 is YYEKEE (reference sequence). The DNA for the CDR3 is TGTGCCAGCAGCTTGCAATGGACAGGGTGGGACTCTGGGGCCAACGTCCTGACTTTC. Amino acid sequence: CASSLQWTGWDSGANVLTF.

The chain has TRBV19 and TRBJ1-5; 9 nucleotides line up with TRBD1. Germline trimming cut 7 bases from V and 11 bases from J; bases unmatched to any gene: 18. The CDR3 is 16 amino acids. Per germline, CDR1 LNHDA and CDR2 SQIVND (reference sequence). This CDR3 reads CASTLGTGTGYKAQHF. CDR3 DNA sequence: TGTGCCAGTACCCTGGGGACCGGGACAGGGTATAAGGCCCAGCATTTT.

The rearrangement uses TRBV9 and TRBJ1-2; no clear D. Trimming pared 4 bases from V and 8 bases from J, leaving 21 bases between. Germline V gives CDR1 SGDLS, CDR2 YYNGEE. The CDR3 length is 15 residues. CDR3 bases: TGTGCCAGCAGCCCCTCCCGTTCTGTACGGGAAGGCTACACCTTC. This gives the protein CASSPSRSVREGYTF.

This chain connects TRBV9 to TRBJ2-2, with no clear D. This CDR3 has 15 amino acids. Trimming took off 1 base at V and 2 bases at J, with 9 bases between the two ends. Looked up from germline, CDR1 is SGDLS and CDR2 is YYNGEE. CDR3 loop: CASSVFSDNTGELFF. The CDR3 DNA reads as TGTGCCAGCAGCGTATTCAGTGATAACACCGGGGAGCTGTTTTTT.

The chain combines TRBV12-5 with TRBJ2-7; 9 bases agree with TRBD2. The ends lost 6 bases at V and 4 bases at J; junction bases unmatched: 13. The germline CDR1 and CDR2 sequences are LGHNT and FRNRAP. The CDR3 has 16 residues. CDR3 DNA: TGTGCTAGTGGAACAGTGGGGCTAGCGGGATGGTACGAGCAGTACTTC. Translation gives CASGTVGLAGWYEQYF.

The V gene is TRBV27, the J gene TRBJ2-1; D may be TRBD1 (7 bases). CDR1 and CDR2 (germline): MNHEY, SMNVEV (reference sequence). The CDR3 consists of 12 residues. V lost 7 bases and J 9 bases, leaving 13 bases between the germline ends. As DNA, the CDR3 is TGTGCCAGCACCCCAGGGGGGACTGAGCAGTTCTTC. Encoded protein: CASTPGGTEQFF.

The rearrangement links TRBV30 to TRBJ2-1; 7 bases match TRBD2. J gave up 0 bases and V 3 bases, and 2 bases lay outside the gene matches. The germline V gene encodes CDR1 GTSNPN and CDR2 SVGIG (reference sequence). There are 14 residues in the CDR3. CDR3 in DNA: TGTGCCTGGAGCGGGGGGAGCTCCTACAATGAGCAGTTCTTC. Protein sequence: CAWSGGSSYNEQFF.

DNA of the CDR3: TGTGCCAGCAGTTCTGGGGCAGGCATTCAGTACTTC. Protein product: CASSSGAGIQYF. V is TRBV6-2 or TRBV6-3 and J is TRBJ2-4; weak D call: TRBD1 (5 bases). Germline-derived CDR1 and CDR2 are MNHEY and SVGEGT. CDR3 length: 12 residues. Trimming took off 4 bases at V and 9 bases at J, with 10 bases between the two ends.

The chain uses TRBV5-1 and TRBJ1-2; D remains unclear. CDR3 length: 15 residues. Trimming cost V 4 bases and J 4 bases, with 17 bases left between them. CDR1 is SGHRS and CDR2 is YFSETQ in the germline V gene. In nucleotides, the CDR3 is TGCGCCAGCAGCCTTGGACGTCCGGGGTTCTATGGCTACACCTTC. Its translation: CASSLGRPGFYGYTF.